This T cell receptor beta chain comes out of a study of blood T cell repertoires in COVID-19. As for the study in general: COVID-19 samples collected from the United States, Italy and Spain covered acute and convalescent phases. In each case, the material was cDNA or gDNA derived from T cells, B-cell-depleted T cells, or PBMCs.

Deletions cut 5 bases from V and 0 bases from J, with 25 bases between. This CDR3 has 19 amino acids. CDR1 is MGHRA and CDR2 is YSYEKL in the germline V gene. Per the original methods: Counts of nucleated cells, estimated from reference gene primer amplification, were obtained. Measured with immunoSEQ multiplex PCR; TCRdb has only the in-frame clones, and not every one. V, J and clone size are those of that table, while D and trimming were read from the DNA. This table has 49,000 or so clones, around nine tenths appearing once. The sequence was collected from a man aged 50-59 years with active COVID-19. The genes are TRBV4-1 and TRBJ1-1; D unclear. Material: peripheral blood. For the CDR3, the DNA is TGCGCCAGCAGCAAAACGAGAGTCGCGGGAGGTCTCATGAACACTGAAGCTTTCTTT. Translation gives CASSKTRVAGGLMNTEAFF.